The rows below give T cell receptor beta chains drawn from one sample of a study of response to subunit inactivated influenza vaccine. One entry per CDR3 protein, called by TCRdb with MiXCR from the RT-PCR reads. This sample yields 860,000 or so distinct CDR3 sequences, of which 21% are seen a single time; about a tenth belongs to the top ten. This specimen consisted of PBMCs from blood, obtained 5 to 6 days after vaccination. The receptors stem from a man aged 45 to 65 who received an inactivated influenza vaccine. Each CDR3 is given without its conserved first and last residue. A D gene is named only where the DNA matches it firmly. Clone sizes are given selectively: once, few, many, or a class where the clone is expanded.

v_call: TRBV12-3/TRBV12-4
clone_size: many
d_call: .
j_call: TRBJ1-5
cdr3_aa: ASRSTVQPQH

v_call: TRBV20-1
clone_size: .
d_call: .
j_call: TRBJ2-4
cdr3_aa: SARHQGVTKNIQY

v_call: TRBV7-9
clone_size: few
d_call: .
j_call: TRBJ2-7
cdr3_aa: ASSLGTPEQY

v_call: TRBV9
clone_size: many
d_call: TRBD2
j_call: TRBJ2-1
cdr3_aa: ASGGGLAAYNEQF

v_call: TRBV20-1
clone_size: few
d_call: .
j_call: TRBJ1-5
cdr3_aa: SARQGTAGQPQH

v_call: TRBV20-1
clone_size: few
d_call: TRBD1
j_call: TRBJ2-4
cdr3_aa: SARSGTGQAKNIQY

v_call: TRBV5-5
clone_size: .
d_call: .
j_call: TRBJ2-7
cdr3_aa: AISPGLPCEQY

v_call: TRBV7-9
clone_size: .
d_call: .
j_call: TRBJ1-6
cdr3_aa: ASSTNSPLH

v_call: TRBV7-9
clone_size: few
d_call: .
j_call: TRBJ2-4
cdr3_aa: ASSPDLAKNIQY

v_call: TRBV12-3/TRBV12-4
clone_size: .
d_call: .
j_call: TRBJ2-7
cdr3_aa: ASSSPPGAGYEQY

v_call: TRBV20-1
clone_size: few
d_call: TRBD1
j_call: TRBJ2-3
cdr3_aa: SAVATGIDTQY

v_call: TRBV5-1
clone_size: .
d_call: TRBD2
j_call: TRBJ2-1
cdr3_aa: ASSDFGGGGASEQF

v_call: TRBV20-1
clone_size: .
d_call: TRBD1
j_call: TRBJ1-2
cdr3_aa: SAHRGTGT

v_call: TRBV12-3/TRBV12-4
clone_size: many
d_call: .
j_call: TRBJ2-6
cdr3_aa: ASSPAASGANVLT

v_call: TRBV7-9
clone_size: .
d_call: .
j_call: TRBJ1-5
cdr3_aa: ASSLGGGGRVQPQH

v_call: TRBV28
clone_size: .
d_call: .
j_call: TRBJ2-1
cdr3_aa: ASSLGYDRNEQF

v_call: TRBV5-1
clone_size: few
d_call: TRBD2
j_call: TRBJ2-3
cdr3_aa: ASSDGGGRIRDTQY

v_call: TRBV6-1
clone_size: .
d_call: .
j_call: TRBJ1-3
cdr3_aa: ASSPYRSPGNSIY

v_call: TRBV6-1
clone_size: .
d_call: TRBD2
j_call: TRBJ2-3
cdr3_aa: ASSEGLAGGPTDTQY

v_call: TRBV5-6
clone_size: few
d_call: .
j_call: TRBJ2-5
cdr3_aa: ASSMVRETQY

v_call: TRBV7-2
clone_size: few
d_call: .
j_call: TRBJ2-1
cdr3_aa: ASSFGRGGYNEQF

v_call: TRBV4-3
clone_size: few
d_call: .
j_call: TRBJ1-1
cdr3_aa: ASSQGGRFTEAF

v_call: TRBV6-5
clone_size: .
d_call: .
j_call: TRBJ2-2
cdr3_aa: ASSYGGTNTGELF

v_call: TRBV24-1
clone_size: .
d_call: TRBD2
j_call: TRBJ2-5
cdr3_aa: ATSRTSGEVQETQY

v_call: TRBV7-9
clone_size: few
d_call: .
j_call: TRBJ2-3
cdr3_aa: ASSPNPDHYYRAAQY

v_call: TRBV5-1
clone_size: .
d_call: .
j_call: TRBJ2-5
cdr3_aa: ASRDSGGQETQY

v_call: TRBV10-2
clone_size: few
d_call: .
j_call: TRBJ1-1
cdr3_aa: ASSESANTEAF

v_call: TRBV6-6
clone_size: .
d_call: .
j_call: TRBJ1-2
cdr3_aa: ASSSGENYGYT

v_call: TRBV7-2
clone_size: few
d_call: .
j_call: TRBJ1-5
cdr3_aa: ASSHYNLGRDQPQH

v_call: TRBV24-1
clone_size: .
d_call: .
j_call: TRBJ1-3
cdr3_aa: ATSDSGGAGNTIY

v_call: TRBV15
clone_size: few
d_call: TRBD1
j_call: TRBJ1-3
cdr3_aa: ATSRDRGQGNTIY

v_call: TRBV12-3/TRBV12-4
clone_size: few
d_call: .
j_call: TRBJ1-1
cdr3_aa: ASRTLTRTEAF